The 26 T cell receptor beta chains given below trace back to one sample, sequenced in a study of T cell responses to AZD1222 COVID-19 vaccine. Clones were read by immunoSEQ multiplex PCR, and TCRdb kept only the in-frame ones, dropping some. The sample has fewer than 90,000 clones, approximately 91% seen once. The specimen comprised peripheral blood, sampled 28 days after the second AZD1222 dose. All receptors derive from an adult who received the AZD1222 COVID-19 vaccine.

CDR3 region: CASRQSYYEQYF. CDR3 sequence (DNA): TGCGCCAGCAGACAGTCATACTACGAGCAGTACTTC. This rearrangement joins TRBV10-2 to TRBJ2-7; D call uncertain. Trimming removed 6 bases at V and 3 bases at J, with 9 bases between. The CDR3 extends over 12 amino acids. Germline V CDR1 and CDR2: WSHSY, SAAADI.

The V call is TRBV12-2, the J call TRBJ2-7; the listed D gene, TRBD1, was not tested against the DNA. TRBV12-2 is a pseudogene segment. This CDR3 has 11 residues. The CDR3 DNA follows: TGTGCAAGTCTTGGCCCCTACGAGCAGTACTTC. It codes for CASLGPYEQYF.

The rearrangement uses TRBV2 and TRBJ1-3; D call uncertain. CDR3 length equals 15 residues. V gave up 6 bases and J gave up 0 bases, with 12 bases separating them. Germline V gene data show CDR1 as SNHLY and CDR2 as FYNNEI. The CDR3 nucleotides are TGTGCCAGCAGCTCCTCGGCGGGCTCTGGAAACACCATATATTTT. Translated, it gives CASSSSAGSGNTIYF.

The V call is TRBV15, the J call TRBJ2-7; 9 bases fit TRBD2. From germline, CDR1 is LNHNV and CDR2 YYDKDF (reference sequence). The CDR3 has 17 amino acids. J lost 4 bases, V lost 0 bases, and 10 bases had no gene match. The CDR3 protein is CATSRDTLAGPPYEQYF. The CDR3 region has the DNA TGTGCCACCAGCAGAGATACCCTAGCGGGACCACCTTACGAGCAGTACTTC. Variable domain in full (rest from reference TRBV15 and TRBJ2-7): DAMVIQNPRYQVTQFGKPVTLSCSQTLNHNVMYWYQQKSSQAPKLLFHYYDKDFNNEADTPDNFQSRRPNTSFCFLDIRSPGLGDTAMYLCATSRDTLAGPPYEQYFGPGTRLTVT.

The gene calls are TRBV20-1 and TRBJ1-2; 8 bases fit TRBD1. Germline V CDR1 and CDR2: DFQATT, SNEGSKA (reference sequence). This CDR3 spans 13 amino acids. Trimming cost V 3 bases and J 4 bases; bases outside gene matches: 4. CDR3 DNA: TGCAGTGCTAGTAACAGGGGGGCCTATGGCTACACCTTC. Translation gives CSASNRGAYGYTF.

The CDR3 is CASSWGQSPYNEQFF. As DNA, the CDR3 is TGTGCCAGCAGCTGGGGACAGAGCCCCTACAATGAGCAGTTCTTC. The chain joins TRBV5-8 to TRBJ2-1; 7 bases fit TRBD1. V shed 3 bases, J shed 2 bases, and the junction held 5 bases outside the gene matches. Germline loops: CDR1 SGHTS, CDR2 YDEGEE. The CDR3 is made up of 15 amino acids.

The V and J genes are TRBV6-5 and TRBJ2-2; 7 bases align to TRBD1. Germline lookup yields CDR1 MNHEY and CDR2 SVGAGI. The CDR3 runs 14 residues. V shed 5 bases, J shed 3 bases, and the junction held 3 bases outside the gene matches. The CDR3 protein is CASSPGQYTGELFF. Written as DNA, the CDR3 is TGTGCCAGCAGTCCGGGACAGTACACCGGGGAGCTGTTTTTT.

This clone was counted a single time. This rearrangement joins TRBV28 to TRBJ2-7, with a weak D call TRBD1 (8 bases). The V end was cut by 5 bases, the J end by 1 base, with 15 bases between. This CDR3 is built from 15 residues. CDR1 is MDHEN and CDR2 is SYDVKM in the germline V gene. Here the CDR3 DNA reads TGTGCCAGCAGTCGTGGACAGGGAGGGTCCTACGAGCAGTACTTC. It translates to CASSRGQGGSYEQYF.

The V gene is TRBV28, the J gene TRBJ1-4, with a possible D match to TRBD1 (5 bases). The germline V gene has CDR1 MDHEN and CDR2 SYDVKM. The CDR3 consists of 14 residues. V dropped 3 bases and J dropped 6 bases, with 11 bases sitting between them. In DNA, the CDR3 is TGTGCCAGCAGTTTGGTAGGGACCTATGAAAAACTGTTTTTT. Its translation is CASSLVGTYEKLFF.

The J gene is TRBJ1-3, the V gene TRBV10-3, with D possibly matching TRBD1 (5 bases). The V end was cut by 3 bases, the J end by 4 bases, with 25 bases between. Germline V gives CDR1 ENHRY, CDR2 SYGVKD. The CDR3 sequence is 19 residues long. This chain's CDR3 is CAISDEVGGISLRGNTIYF. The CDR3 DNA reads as TGTGCCATCAGTGACGAAGTGGGGGGTATCAGTTTGCGCGGAAACACCATATATTTT.

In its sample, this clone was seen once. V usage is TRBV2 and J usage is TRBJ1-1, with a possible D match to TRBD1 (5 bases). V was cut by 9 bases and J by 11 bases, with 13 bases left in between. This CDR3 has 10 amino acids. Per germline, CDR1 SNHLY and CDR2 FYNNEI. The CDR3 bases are TGTGCCAGAGCCAGGGACTCGGCTTTCTTT. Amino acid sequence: CARARDSAFF.

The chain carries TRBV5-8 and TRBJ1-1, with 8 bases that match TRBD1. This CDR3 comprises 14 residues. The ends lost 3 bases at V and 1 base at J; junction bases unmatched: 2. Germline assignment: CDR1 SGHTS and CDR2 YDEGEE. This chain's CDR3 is CASSWGTGNTEAFF. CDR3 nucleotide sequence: TGTGCCAGCAGCTGGGGGACAGGGAACACTGAAGCTTTCTTT.

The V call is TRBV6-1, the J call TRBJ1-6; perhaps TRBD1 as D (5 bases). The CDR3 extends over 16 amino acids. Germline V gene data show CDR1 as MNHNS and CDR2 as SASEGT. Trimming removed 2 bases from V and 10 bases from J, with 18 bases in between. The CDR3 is CASSETEGGGGSPLHF. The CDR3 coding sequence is TGTGCCAGCAGTGAAACGGAGGGTGGGGGGGGATCACCCCTCCACTTT.

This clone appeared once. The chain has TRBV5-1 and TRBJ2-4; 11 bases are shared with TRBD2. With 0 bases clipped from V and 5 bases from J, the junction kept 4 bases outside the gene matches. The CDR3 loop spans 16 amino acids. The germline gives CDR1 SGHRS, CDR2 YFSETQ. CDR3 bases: TGCGCCAGCAGCTTGGTAGTAGCGGGAGGGGAAAACATTCAGTACTTC. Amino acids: CASSLVVAGGENIQYF.

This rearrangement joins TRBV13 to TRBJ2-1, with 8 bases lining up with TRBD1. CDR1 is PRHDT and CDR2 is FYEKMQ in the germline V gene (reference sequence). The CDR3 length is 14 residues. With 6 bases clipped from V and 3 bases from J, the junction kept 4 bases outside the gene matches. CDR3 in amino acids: CASRAGGDYNEQFF. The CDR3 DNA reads TGTGCCAGCAGAGCAGGGGGCGACTACAATGAGCAGTTCTTC.

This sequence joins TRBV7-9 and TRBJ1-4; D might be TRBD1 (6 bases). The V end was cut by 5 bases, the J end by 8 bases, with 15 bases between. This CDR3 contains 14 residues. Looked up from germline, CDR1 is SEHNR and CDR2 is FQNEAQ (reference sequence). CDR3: CASSPQGSKEKLFF. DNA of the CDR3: TGTGCCAGCAGCCCACAGGGATCGAAGGAAAAACTGTTTTTT.

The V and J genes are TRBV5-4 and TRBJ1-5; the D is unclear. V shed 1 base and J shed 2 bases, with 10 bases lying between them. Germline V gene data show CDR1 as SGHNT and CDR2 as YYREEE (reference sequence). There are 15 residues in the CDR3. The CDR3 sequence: CASSLRGAGNQPQHF. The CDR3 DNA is TGTGCCAGCAGCTTGAGAGGAGCCGGCAATCAGCCCCAGCATTTT.

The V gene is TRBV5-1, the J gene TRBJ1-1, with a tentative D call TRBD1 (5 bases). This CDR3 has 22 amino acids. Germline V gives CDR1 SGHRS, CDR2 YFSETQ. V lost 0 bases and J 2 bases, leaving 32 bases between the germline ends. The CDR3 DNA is TGCGCCAGCAGCTTGGACCCCCTAGGAAGGACGCCCCTACAGGCATCAAACACTGAAGCTTTCTTT. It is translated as CASSLDPLGRTPLQASNTEAFF. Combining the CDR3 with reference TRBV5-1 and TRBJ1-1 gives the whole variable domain KAGVTQTPRYLIKTRGQQVTLSCSPISGHRSVSWYQQTPGQGLQFLFEYFSETQRNKGNFPGRFSGRQFSNSRSEMNVSTLELGDSALYLCASSLDPLGRTPLQASNTEAFFGQGTRLTVV.

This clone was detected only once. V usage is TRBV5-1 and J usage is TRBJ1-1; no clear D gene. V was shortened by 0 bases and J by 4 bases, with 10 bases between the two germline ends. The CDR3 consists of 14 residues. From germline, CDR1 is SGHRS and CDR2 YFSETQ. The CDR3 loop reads CASSLAMATTEAFF. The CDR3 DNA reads TGCGCCAGCAGCTTGGCGATGGCCACCACTGAAGCTTTCTTT.

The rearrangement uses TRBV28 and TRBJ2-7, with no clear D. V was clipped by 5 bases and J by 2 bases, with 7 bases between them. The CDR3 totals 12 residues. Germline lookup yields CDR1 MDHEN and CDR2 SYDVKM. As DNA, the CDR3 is TGTGCCAGCAGTCGAAGACCCTACGAGCAGTACTTC. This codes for CASSRRPYEQYF.

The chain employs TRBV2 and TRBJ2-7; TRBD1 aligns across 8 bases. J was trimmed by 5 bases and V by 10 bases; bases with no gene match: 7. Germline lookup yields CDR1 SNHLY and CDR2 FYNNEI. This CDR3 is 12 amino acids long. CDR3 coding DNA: TGTGCCATCGGACAGGGTGTAGACGAGCAGTACTTC. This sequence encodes CAIGQGVDEQYF.

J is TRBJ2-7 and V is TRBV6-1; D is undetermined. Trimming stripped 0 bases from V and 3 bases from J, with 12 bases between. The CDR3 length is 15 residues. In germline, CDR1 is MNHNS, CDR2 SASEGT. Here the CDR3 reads CASSEAIAGNYEQYF. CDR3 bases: TGTGCCAGCAGTGAAGCCATCGCTGGGAACTACGAGCAGTACTTC.

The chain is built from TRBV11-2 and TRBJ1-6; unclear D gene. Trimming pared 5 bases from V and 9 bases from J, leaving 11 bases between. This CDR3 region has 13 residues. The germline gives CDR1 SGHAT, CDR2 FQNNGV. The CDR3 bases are TGTGCCAGCAGCCCCCTGAGGAGTTCACCCCTCCACTTT. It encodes CASSPLRSSPLHF.

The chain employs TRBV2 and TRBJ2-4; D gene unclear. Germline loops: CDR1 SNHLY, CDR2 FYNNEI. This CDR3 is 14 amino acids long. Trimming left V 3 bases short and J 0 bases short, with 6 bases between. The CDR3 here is CASSDDLAKNIQYF. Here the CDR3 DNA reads TGTGCCAGCAGTGATGATCTAGCCAAAAACATTCAGTACTTC. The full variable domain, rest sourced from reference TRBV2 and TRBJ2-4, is EPEVTQTPSHQVTQMGQEVILRCVPISNHLYFYWYRQILGQKVEFLVSFYNNEISEKSEIFDDQFSVERPDGSNFTLKIRSTKLEDSAMYFCASSDDLAKNIQYFGAGTRLSVL.

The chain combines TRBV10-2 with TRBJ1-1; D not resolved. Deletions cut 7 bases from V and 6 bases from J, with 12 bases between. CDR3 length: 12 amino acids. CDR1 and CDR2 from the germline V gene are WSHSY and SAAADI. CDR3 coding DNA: TGCGCCAGCACGGAGGGCTTCGCTGAAGCTTTCTTT. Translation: CASTEGFAEAFF.

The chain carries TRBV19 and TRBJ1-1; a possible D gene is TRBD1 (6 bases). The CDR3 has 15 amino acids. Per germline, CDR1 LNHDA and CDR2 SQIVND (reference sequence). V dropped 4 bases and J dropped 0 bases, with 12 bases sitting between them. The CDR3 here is CASSSRDRMNTEAFF. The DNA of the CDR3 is TGTGCCAGTAGTAGTAGAGACAGGATGAACACTGAAGCTTTCTTT.